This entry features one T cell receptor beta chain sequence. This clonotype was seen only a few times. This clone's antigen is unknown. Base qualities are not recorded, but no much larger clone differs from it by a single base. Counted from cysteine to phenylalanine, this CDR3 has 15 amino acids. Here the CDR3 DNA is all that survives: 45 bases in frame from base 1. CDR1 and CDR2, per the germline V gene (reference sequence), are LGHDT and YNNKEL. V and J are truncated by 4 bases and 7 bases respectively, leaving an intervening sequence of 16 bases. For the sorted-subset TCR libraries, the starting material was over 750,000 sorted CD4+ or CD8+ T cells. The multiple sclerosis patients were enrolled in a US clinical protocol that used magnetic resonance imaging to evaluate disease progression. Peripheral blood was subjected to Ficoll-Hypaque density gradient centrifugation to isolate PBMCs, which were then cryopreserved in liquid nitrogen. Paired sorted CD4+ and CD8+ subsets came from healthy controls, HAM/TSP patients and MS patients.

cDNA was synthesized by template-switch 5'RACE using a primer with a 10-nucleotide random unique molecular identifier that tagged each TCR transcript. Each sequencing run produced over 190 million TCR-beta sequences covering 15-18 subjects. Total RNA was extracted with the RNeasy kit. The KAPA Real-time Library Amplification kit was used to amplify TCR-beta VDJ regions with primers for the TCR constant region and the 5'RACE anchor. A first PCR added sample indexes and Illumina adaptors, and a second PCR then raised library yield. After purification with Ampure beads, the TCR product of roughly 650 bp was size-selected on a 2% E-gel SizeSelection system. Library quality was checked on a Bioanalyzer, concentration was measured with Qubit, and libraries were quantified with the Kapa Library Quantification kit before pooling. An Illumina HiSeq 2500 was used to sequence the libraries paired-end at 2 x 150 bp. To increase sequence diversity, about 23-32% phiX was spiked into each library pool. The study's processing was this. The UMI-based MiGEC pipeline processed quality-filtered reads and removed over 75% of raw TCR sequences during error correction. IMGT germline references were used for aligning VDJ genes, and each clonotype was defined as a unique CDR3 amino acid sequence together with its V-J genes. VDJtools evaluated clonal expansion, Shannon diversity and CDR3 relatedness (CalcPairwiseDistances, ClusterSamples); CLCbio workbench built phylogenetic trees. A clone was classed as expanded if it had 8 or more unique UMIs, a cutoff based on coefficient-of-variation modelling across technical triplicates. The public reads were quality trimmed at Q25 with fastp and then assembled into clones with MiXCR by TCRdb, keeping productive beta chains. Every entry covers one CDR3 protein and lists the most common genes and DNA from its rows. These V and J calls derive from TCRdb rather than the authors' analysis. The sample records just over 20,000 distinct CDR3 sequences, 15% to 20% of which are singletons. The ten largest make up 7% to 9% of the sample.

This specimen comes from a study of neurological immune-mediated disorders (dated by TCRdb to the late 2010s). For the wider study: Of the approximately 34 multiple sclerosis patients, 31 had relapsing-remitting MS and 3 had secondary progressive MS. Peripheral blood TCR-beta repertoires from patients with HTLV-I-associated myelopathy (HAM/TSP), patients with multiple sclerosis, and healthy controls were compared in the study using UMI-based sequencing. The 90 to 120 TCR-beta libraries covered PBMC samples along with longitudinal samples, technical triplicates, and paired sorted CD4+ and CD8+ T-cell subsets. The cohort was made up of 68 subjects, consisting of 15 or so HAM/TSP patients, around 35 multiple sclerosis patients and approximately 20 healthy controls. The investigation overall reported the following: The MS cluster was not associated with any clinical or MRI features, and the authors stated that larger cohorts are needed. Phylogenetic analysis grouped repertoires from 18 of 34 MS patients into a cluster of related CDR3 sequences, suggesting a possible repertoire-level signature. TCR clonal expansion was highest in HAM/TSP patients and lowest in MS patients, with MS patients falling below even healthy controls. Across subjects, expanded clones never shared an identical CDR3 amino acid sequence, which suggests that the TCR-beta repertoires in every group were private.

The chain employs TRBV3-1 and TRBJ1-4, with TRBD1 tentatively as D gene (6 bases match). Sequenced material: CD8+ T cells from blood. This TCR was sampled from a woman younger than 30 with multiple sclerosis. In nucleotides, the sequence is TGTGCCAGCAGCCGATCGACAGGTCGGGTTGAAAAACTGTTTTTT. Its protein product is CASSRSTGRVEKLFF.